Following are 3 T cell receptor beta chains from one sample sequenced in a study of patients and donors after allogeneic stem cell transplantation. One entry per CDR3 protein results from TCRdb running MiXCR on the RT-PCR reads. The sample lists approximately 200,000 distinct CDR3 sequences, 35% to 50% seen once, with about 30% in the top ten. Material: blood, either unsorted or a sorted T cell fraction (not recorded which). The receptors shown here come from a human donor who was either an allogeneic HSCT recipient or a stem cell or donor lymphocyte infusion donor (not recorded which). It is not recorded whose cells these are; they may come from a transplant donor.

This clonotype was detected only a few times. J is TRBJ1-2 and V is TRBV7-6; D is possibly TRBD1 (6 bases). Trimming removed 1 base at V and 0 bases at J, with 12 bases between. Germline-derived CDR1 and CDR2 are SGHVS and FNYEAQ. The CDR3 is made up of 16 amino acids. CDR3: CASSLVVQGPNYGYTF. Written as DNA, the CDR3 is TGTGCCAGCAGCTTAGTTGTACAGGGACCTAACTATGGCTACACCTTC.

CDR3 residues: CASSLIVTSGNQPQHF. In nucleotides, the CDR3 is TGTGCCAGCAGCTTAATAGTGACCTCCGGAAATCAGCCCCAGCATTTT. The V and J genes are TRBV7-2 and TRBJ1-5; D not certain. The CDR3 sequence is 16 residues long. Germline CDR1 is SGHTA and CDR2 is FQGNSA. V lost 2 bases and J 4 bases, leaving 15 bases between the germline ends.

J is TRBJ2-1 and V is TRBV7-6; TRBD2 agrees at 8 bases. Trimming cost V 1 base and J 1 base; bases outside gene matches: 9. CDR1 SGHVS and CDR2 FNYEAQ come from the germline V gene. CDR3 size: 18 residues. The CDR3: CASSLEDGLAGSYNEQFF. CDR3 coding DNA: TGTGCCAGCAGCTTAGAGGACGGACTAGCCGGTTCCTACAATGAGCAGTTCTTC. Combining the CDR3 with reference TRBV7-6 and TRBJ2-1 gives the whole variable domain GAGVSQSPRYKVTKRGQDVALRCDPISGHVSLYWYRQALGQGPEFLTYFNYEAQQDKSGLPNDRFSAERPEGSISTLTIQRTEQRDSAMYRCASSLEDGLAGSYNEQFFGPGTRLTVL.